Shown below are 3 T cell receptor beta chains from a single sample sequenced in a study of spatial heterogeneity in lung cancer. Documented time point: sample taken at primary tumor resection. Whole-study findings and limits: Expanded intratumoral alpha and beta TCR counts tracked tumor mutation counts.

No cognate antigen is known for these TCRs. TCRdb re-derived calls from the 5' RACE reads in MiXCR, one entry per CDR3 protein. The sample shows 6,500 to 9,500 distinct CDR3 sequences, approximately 12% of them seen only once. Sequenced material: lung tumor tissue, taken at surgery. The source of these receptors is a male donor with early-stage non-small cell lung cancer.

This clonotype was recorded at least ten times. A library made for alpha chains picked up this beta chain off target, so its size means little. The genes are TRBV11-1 and TRBJ1-6, with a tentative D call TRBD1 (5 bases). The CDR3 has 12 residues. The ends were cut back, 6 bases at V and 7 bases at J, with 7 bases in the middle. Per the germline V gene, CDR1 is SGHAT and CDR2 is FQDESV (reference sequence). The CDR3 coding sequence is TGTGCCAGCAGGGGGGGGAATTCACCCCTCCACTTT. Amino acid sequence: CASRGGNSPLHF.

This clonotype was seen many times. Since it is a stray read in a library aimed at alpha chains, this beta chain has a size that is not meaningful. The chain carries TRBV3-1 and TRBJ2-2; 13 bases map to TRBD2. CDR1 and CDR2 (germline): LGHDT, YNNKEL (reference sequence). The V and J ends lost 0 bases and 6 bases, in that order; junction bases with no gene match: 7. The CDR3 has 18 residues. The CDR3 reads CASSQDTWGLAGSGELFF. The CDR3 DNA reads as TGTGCCAGCAGCCAAGATACATGGGGACTAGCGGGATCCGGGGAGCTGTTTTTT. Filled out from reference TRBV3-1 and TRBJ2-2, the complete variable domain reads DTAVSQTPKYLVTQMGNDKSIKCEQNLGHDTMYWYKQDSKKFLKIMFSYNNKELIINETVPNRFSPKSPDKAHLNLHINSLELGDSAVYFCASSQDTWGLAGSGELFFGEGSRLTVL.

In the case of this clonotype: This beta chain is a stray read from a library made for alpha chains; its abundance is not meaningful. The gene calls are TRBV24-1 and TRBJ2-1; 9 nucleotides line up with TRBD2. V gave up 3 bases and J gave up 6 bases; unmatched junction bases: 8. Per the germline V gene, CDR1 is KGHDR and CDR2 is SFDVKD. The CDR3 consists of 16 residues. CDR3 nucleotide sequence: TGTGCCACCAGTGATCCCCTAGCGGGGATTACCAATGAGCAGTTCTTC. It is translated as CATSDPLAGITNEQFF.